This T cell receptor (beta chain) was recovered during a study of T cell responses to AZD1222 COVID-19 vaccine (dated by TCRdb to the early 2020s). The study in broad terms: Because spike-specific TCR depth and breadth did not differ between the two schedules, AZD1222 recipients who got a second dose at roughly 4 weeks were pooled with those who got a second dose at roughly 12 weeks. A total of 233 trial participants underwent TCR sequencing, of whom roughly 210 had received two doses of AZD1222 and about 26 had received two doses of the MenACWY control vaccine. Trial participants were enrolled by age into 18-55, 56-69 and 70-plus year subgroups, with about 150, 27 and 61 TCR-sequenced participants respectively. Beyond this particular receptor, the publication reports: Participants were mostly white British, with more females than males. The authors suggested clonal diversity may have been underestimated. In the small 56-69-year group, the increase in depth fell short of significance, most likely because of low power. Conclusions about previously exposed vaccinees were limited because only six AZD1222 recipients were SARS-CoV-2 seropositive at baseline. The whole spike protein was spanned by vaccine-associated CD4 TCRs, and dominant responses were seen in regions 160-218 and 743-854. Because no samples from the day 14 peak response were available, repertoires could be characterized only after the peak T cell response. Reportedly, close to half of the unique spike-specific TCRs recognized epitopes lying outside the regions that are mutated in the B.1.351 and B.1.1.7 variants. After two AZD1222 doses, spike-specific TCR breadth and depth were significantly higher than at day 0 and than in MenACWY recipients.

The intended sense of this specimen's time point label: baseline before first vaccination. Vaccinee samples were obtained from the UK trials COV001 and COV002, which included a single-blind randomized controlled phase 2/3 trial of AZD1222 (ChAdOx1 nCoV-19) in healthy adults. For TCRbeta chain sequencing, PBMC samples were collected from trial participants at day 0 and at day 28 after the second dose. The CDR3 regions of human TCRbeta chains were subjected to immunosequencing. In the original analysis: TCRs in the repertoires were compared against a reference library of SARS-CoV-2-specific TCRs that had been generated with the MIRA antigen-specificity platform. Breadth was defined as the fraction of unique TCRs that were SARS-CoV-2-associated, and depth was defined as the fraction of total T cells that were SARS-CoV-2-associated. Each spike-specific TCR was assigned to its reactive spike region and to a CD4 or CD8 class using the MIRA data. Log10-transformed breadth and depth values were compared by one-way ANOVA with Sidak's multiple comparisons tests. As stored in TCRdb, this immuneACCESS dataset retains in-frame rearrangements with V and J assigned. A fraction of the clones does not appear; measured against another copy, unresolved V genes explain less than half of the discrepancy, and the remainder lacks a known reason. V and J calls and clone size are those listed in that table; D and trimming were worked out from the DNA. This sample is represented by 150,000 to 200,000 clones; about 87% of them were singletons. Under 7.5% of the sample goes to the ten largest clones.

On this clone itself: Its antigen has not been determined. No base qualities exist here, and no much larger clone lies one base off it.

The V and J ends are trimmed by 8 bases and 1 base, leaving 8 bases between them. CDR1 is given as MDHEN and CDR2 as SYDVKM, both from the germline V gene. Including cysteine and phenylalanine, the CDR3 has 12 amino acids. The kept DNA is CDR3 alone, 36 bases in frame from the first base. Sequenced material: peripheral blood, taken on day 0 of AZD1222 vaccination. The chain joins TRBV28 to TRBJ1-1; a confident D gene designation cannot be given. The TCR sequence derives from an adult in good health. For the CDR3, the sequence is CASGDTNTEAFF. The DNA is as follows: TGTGCCAGCGGCGATACGAACACTGAAGCTTTCTTT.